Detailed here is one T cell receptor (beta chain). Antigen specificity is unknown. This specimen belongs to a study of blood T cells in healthy people across ages. Study in general: When template switching was applied, about one barcoded beta molecule was captured per two T cells. Study conclusions and caveats: Diversity of TCR beta correlated strongly with naive T cell percentage. The study lacked donor CMV status, which possibly confounded expanded clonotype changes.

Total RNA was extracted at no less than 6 micrograms per sample. For the second PCR, which ran for about 7 to 11 cycles, a sample-barcoded 5' primer and a J-beta primer mix were used. TCRdb reprocessed the 5' RACE reads via MiXCR and lists one record per CDR3 protein. The sample contains approximately 730,000 distinct CDR3 sequences, roughly 45% of which appear only once. CDR1 and CDR2 from the germline V gene are DFQATT and SNEGSKA (reference sequence). The CDR3 is 14 amino acids. Trimming cost V 0 bases and J 3 bases, with 9 bases left between them. This chain links TRBV20-1 with TRBJ2-4; possibly TRBD1 for D (6 bases). The clonotype originates from a woman aged 55 to 70 in good health. The sequencing sample was made of blood. CDR3 nucleotides: TGCAGTGCTAGAGATGGGGGCGGCAAAAACATTCAGTACTTC. Its translation: CSARDGGGKNIQYF.